In its sample, the clone carrying this T cell receptor beta chain was seen many times. Its antigen is unidentified. The data belong to a study of Graves' ophthalmopathy and Graves' hyperthyroidism. General study points: With roughly 65% sensitivity and approximately 73% specificity, the model predicted ophthalmopathy progression.

The CDR3 spans 16 residues. The V and J ends lost 6 bases and 3 bases respectively, with 15 bases between them. CDR1 and CDR2 from the germline V gene are LNHDA and SQIVND (reference sequence). As the template, RNA transcripts were used to amplify TCR beta CDR3 regions. HTBI-primed first-round RT-PCR preceded second-round multiplex PCR. TCRdb itself ran the multiplex PCR reads through MiXCR, one entry per CDR3 protein. The table records almost 750,000 distinct CDR3 sequences, roughly 40% of them present only once. The receptor's source is an adult man with Graves' ophthalmopathy. The chain links TRBV19 to TRBJ2-6; D is tentatively TRBD1 or TRBD2 (5 bases each). Sequencing was carried out using peripheral blood. DNA of the CDR3: TGTGCCAGTAGCCTGAGGGACGATTATGGGGCCAACGTCCTGACTTTC. Its translation: CASSLRDDYGANVLTF.